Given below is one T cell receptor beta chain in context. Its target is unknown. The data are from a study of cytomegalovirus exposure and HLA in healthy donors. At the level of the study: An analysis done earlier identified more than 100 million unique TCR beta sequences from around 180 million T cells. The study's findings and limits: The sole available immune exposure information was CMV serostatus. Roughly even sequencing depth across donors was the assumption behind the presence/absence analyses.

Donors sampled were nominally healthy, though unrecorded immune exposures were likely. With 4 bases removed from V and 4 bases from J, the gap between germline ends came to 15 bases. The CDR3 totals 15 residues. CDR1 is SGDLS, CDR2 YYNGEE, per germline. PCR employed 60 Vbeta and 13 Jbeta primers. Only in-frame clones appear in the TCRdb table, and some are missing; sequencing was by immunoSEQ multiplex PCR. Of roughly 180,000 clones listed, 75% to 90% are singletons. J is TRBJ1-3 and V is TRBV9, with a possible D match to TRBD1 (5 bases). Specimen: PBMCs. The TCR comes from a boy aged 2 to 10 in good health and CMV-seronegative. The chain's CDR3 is CASSPPGGNGNTIYF. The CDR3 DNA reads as TGTGCCAGCAGCCCCCCCGGGGGGAACGGAAACACCATATATTTT. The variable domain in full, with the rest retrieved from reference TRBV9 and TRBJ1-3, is DSGVTQTPKHLITATGQRVTLRCSPRSGDLSVYWYQQSLDQGLQFLIQYYNGEERAKGNILERFSAQQFPDLHSELNLSSLELGDSALYFCASSPPGGNGNTIYFGEGSWLTVV.